This T cell receptor (beta chain) was captured in a study of T cells after yellow fever vaccination. Overall study context: Libraries from low-cell-number fractions were prepared with the SMART-Seq v4 Ultra Low Input RNA kit.

The CDR3 covers 16 residues. Trimming shortened V by 0 bases and J by 0 bases, and 12 bases separated the two germline ends. Germline-derived CDR1 and CDR2 are MGHRA and YSYEKL. In TCRdb, the 5' RACE reads were re-called with MiXCR into one record per CDR3 protein. Of 100,000 to 150,000 distinct CDR3 sequences listed, about 15% are singletons. Points from the study as a whole: The CD4 compartment and the CD8 compartment contained a small share of clonotypes in common. Post-booster reappearance was seen for most primary-vaccination clones (around 96% CD4, 88% CD8). The bulk population could contribute abundant contaminating clonotypes to FACS-sorted repertoires.

This clonotype was detected a few times. The antigen remains unidentified. The specimen comprised CD8+ T cells sorted from PBMCs, sampled 5 days after the yellow fever booster vaccination. The TCR comes from a man younger than 30 who received the YFV17D yellow fever vaccine. The V and J genes are TRBV4-1 and TRBJ2-7, with D possibly being TRBD1 or TRBD2 (5 bases each). CDR3 nucleotide sequence: TGCGCCAGCAGCCAAGAAGGGACGTCAGTCTCCTACGAGCAGTACTTC. Its translation is CASSQEGTSVSYEQYF.